This entry features one TCR beta chain sequence. The data are from a study of T cell responses to AZD1222 COVID-19 vaccine. Trimming pared 2 bases from V and 8 bases from J, leaving 3 bases between. There are 11 residues in the CDR3. Germline V lookup: CDR1 SGHAT, CDR2 FQNNGV. Repertoires were generated with immunoSEQ multiplex PCR, while TCRdb's copy carries only in-frame clones and drops some. The data hold over 120,000 clones, with about 90% observed a single time. The chain carries TRBV11-2 and TRBJ2-2; D is ambiguous. The material sequenced was peripheral blood, taken 28 days after the second AZD1222 dose. This sequence originates from an adult who received the AZD1222 COVID-19 vaccine. The CDR3, as DNA: TGTGCCAGCAGCTTAAGTGGGGAGCTGTTTTTT. It translates to CASSLSGELFF.